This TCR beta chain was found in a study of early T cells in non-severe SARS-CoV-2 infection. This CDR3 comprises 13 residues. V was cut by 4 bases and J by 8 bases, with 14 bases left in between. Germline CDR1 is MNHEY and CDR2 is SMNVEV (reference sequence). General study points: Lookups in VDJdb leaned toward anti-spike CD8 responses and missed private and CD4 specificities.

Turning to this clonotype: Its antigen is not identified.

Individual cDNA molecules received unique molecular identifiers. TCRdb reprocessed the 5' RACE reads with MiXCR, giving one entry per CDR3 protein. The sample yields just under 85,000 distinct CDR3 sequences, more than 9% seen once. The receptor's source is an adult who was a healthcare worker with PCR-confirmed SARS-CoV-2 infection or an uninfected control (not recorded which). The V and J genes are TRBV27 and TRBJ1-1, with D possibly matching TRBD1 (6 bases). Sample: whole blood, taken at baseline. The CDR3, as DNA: TGTGCCAGCAGTTCACGGGACATCCCCGAAGCTTTCTTT. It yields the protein CASSSRDIPEAFF.